The 30 T cell receptor beta chains given below trace back to one sample, sequenced in a study of blood T cell repertoires in COVID-19. The method was immunoSEQ multiplex PCR; TCRdb's version includes in-frame clones alone and lacks a portion of them. The table has about 180,000 clones, around 88% seen once. Sequenced: PBMCs or T cells enriched from blood (not recorded which). These receptors were obtained from a young woman who had recovered from COVID-19.

The gene calls are TRBV6-1 and TRBJ2-3, with D possibly matching TRBD1 (6 bases). The V end lost 1 base, the J end lost 6 bases, and 11 bases lay between the germline ends. The CDR3 sequence is 14 residues long. In germline, CDR1 is MNHNS, CDR2 SASEGT. CDR3 protein: CASSEGGPVDTQYF. DNA of the CDR3: TGTGCCAGCAGTGAAGGGGGGCCAGTGGATACGCAGTATTTT.

The chain recombines TRBV11-2 with TRBJ2-7, with a possible D match to TRBD2 (6 bases). The ends were cut back, 3 bases at V and 0 bases at J, with 12 bases in the middle. The germline V gene has CDR1 SGHAT and CDR2 FQNNGV. The CDR3 consists of 15 residues. CDR3 sequence reads: CASSFLSGLSYEQYF. In DNA form, the CDR3 reads TGTGCCAGCAGCTTTTTGAGCGGGCTCTCCTACGAGCAGTACTTC.

This clone was picked up one time. The rearrangement joins TRBV5-1 to TRBJ2-6; 15 nucleotides align to TRBD2. The V and J ends lost 1 base and 2 bases, in that order; junction bases with no gene match: 1. Germline CDR1 SGHRS, CDR2 YFSETQ. CDR3 size: 18 residues. The chain's CDR3 is CASSLRTSGRAGANVLTF. CDR3 DNA sequence: TGCGCCAGCAGCTTGAGGACTAGCGGGAGGGCTGGGGCCAACGTCCTGACTTTC.

The V gene is TRBV20-1, the J gene TRBJ2-3; 11 nucleotides align to TRBD2. With V trimmed by 3 bases and J by 4 bases, 18 bases remained unmatched. Germline V lookup: CDR1 DFQATT, CDR2 SNEGSKA (reference sequence). The CDR3 contains 19 residues. The CDR3 DNA reads TGCAGTGCTAGTCCTAACCCCGCTAGCGGGAGGATCGTGTCAGATACGCAGTATTTT. Its protein is CSASPNPASGRIVSDTQYF.

This chain uses TRBV2 with TRBJ2-7; D is unclear. CDR1 and CDR2 from the germline V gene are SNHLY and FYNNEI. This CDR3 region has 12 residues. The V and J ends lost 4 bases and 4 bases respectively, with 8 bases between them. The CDR3 spells CASSVRGYEQYF. The CDR3, as DNA: TGTGCCAGCAGTGTTCGCGGTTACGAGCAGTACTTC.

The chain combines TRBV29-1 with TRBJ1-2; D is possibly TRBD1 (5 bases). Germline V gene data show CDR1 as SQVTM and CDR2 as ANQGSEA. Trimming stripped 4 bases from V and 9 bases from J, with 18 bases between. The CDR3 sequence is 13 residues long. The CDR3 sequence: CSVVDFQGSRYTF. The DNA of the CDR3 is TGCAGCGTTGTCGACTTCCAGGGCTCCCGCTACACCTTC.

This clone has just one count. V gene TRBV19 combines with J gene TRBJ2-7; D uncertain. Between the trimmed V and J ends, which lost 1 base and 6 bases, there was a span of 13 bases. This CDR3 spans 14 amino acids. Germline CDR1 is LNHDA and CDR2 is SQIVND (reference sequence). The CDR3 coding sequence is TGTGCCAGTAGTATAGGTCCTAGTAACCGCGAGCAGTACTTC. It is translated as CASSIGPSNREQYF.

The chain links TRBV28 to TRBJ1-1; no clear D gene. Trimming cost V 0 bases and J 2 bases, with 7 bases left between them. CDR1 is MDHEN and CDR2 is SYDVKM in the germline V gene. The CDR3 sequence is 14 residues long. The CDR3 sequence: CASSLWSVNTEAFF. DNA for the CDR3: TGTGCCAGCAGTTTATGGTCTGTCAACACTGAAGCTTTCTTT.

In its sample, this clone was seen once. The J gene is TRBJ1-5, the V gene TRBV5-1; 8 nucleotides line up with TRBD1. From germline, CDR1 is SGHRS and CDR2 YFSETQ. J was trimmed by 6 bases and V by 4 bases; bases with no gene match: 6. This CDR3 is 14 amino acids long. Here the CDR3 reads CASSTPGGSQPQHF. Written as DNA, the CDR3 is TGCGCCAGCAGCACCCCAGGGGGCAGTCAGCCCCAGCATTTT. Together with reference TRBV5-1 and TRBJ1-5, the CDR3 gives the full variable domain: KAGVTQTPRYLIKTRGQQVTLSCSPISGHRSVSWYQQTPGQGLQFLFEYFSETQRNKGNFPGRFSGRQFSNSRSEMNVSTLELGDSALYLCASSTPGGSQPQHFGDGTRLSIL.

The CDR3: CAISERRDTQYF. The CDR3 nucleotides read TGTGCCATCAGTGAGCGCAGAGATACGCAGTATTTT. The chain combines TRBV10-3 with TRBJ2-3, with D unclear. V was trimmed by 2 bases and J by 5 bases, leaving 5 bases between them. Germline V gene lookup returns CDR1 ENHRY and CDR2 SYGVKD. CDR3 length: 12 amino acids.

This clone was detected only a few times. The rearrangement uses TRBV19 and TRBJ1-2; possible D gene TRBD1, 6 bases. The CDR3 length is 15 residues. V was clipped by 6 bases and J by 0 bases, with 14 bases between them. CDR1 is LNHDA, CDR2 SQIVND, per germline (reference sequence). The CDR3 DNA follows: TGTGCCAGTAGCGAAGGGACACTAGCTAACTATGGCTACACCTTC. Residues: CASSEGTLANYGYTF.

The chain carries TRBV27 and TRBJ1-1; tentatively, D is TRBD1 (5 bases). CDR3 size: 14 residues. Looked up from germline, CDR1 is MNHEY and CDR2 is SMNVEV (reference sequence). V lost 0 bases and J 5 bases, leaving 10 bases between the germline ends. DNA of the CDR3: TGTGCCAGCAGTTTATCGGGGCTTCTAACTGAAGCTTTCTTT. This encodes CASSLSGLLTEAFF.

This clone was seen a few times. The CDR3 bases are TGTGCCAGTAACAGGGGGACAGATACGCAGTATTTT. Protein: CASNRGTDTQYF. The chain joins TRBV19 to TRBJ2-3; 8 positions agree with TRBD1. This CDR3 region has 12 residues. Germline V gene sequence: CDR1 LNHDA, CDR2 SQIVND (reference sequence). The V gene end was trimmed by 7 bases and the J gene end by 3 bases; junction bases not matched to a gene: 0.

This sequence joins TRBV15 and TRBJ1-2; perhaps TRBD1 as D (5 bases). Germline loops: CDR1 LNHNV, CDR2 YYDKDF (reference sequence). The CDR3 has 15 residues. V shed 2 bases and J shed 5 bases, with 15 bases lying between them. The CDR3 region has the DNA TGTGCCACCAGCAGATCCCCCCCAGGGCAGTATGGCTACACCTTC. Amino acid sequence: CATSRSPPGQYGYTF.

The V and J genes are TRBV6-6 and TRBJ1-2, with a possible D match to TRBD1 (5 bases). Per germline, CDR1 MNHNY and CDR2 SVGAGI (reference sequence). This CDR3 comprises 15 residues. Trimming shortened V by 0 bases and J by 4 bases, and 12 bases separated the two germline ends. CDR3 nucleotide sequence: TGTGCCAGCAGTTACTCGGACAAACTCAGCTATGGCTACACCTTC. Translating it yields CASSYSDKLSYGYTF.

This chain uses TRBV7-2 with TRBJ1-1; D might be TRBD1 (5 bases). The germline V and J ends were trimmed by 4 bases and 6 bases, with 18 bases remaining between them. Germline V lookup: CDR1 SGHTA, CDR2 FQGNSA. The CDR3 loop spans 15 amino acids. CDR3 coding DNA: TGTGCCAGCAGCTCCGGACGGGGGTGGGTAGCTGAAGCTTTCTTT. Encoded protein: CASSSGRGWVAEAFF.

The V gene is TRBV11-2, the J gene TRBJ2-1, with D possibly TRBD2 on 6 matching bases. CDR1 and CDR2 from the germline V gene are SGHAT and FQNNGV. The V gene lost 8 bases and the J gene lost 6 bases, with 17 bases spanning the gap. The CDR3 is 14 amino acids. The CDR3 DNA follows: TGTGCCAGCGTTCCGGGAGAGGGTTCCAATGAGCAGTTCTTC. Protein sequence: CASVPGEGSNEQFF. Filled out from reference TRBV11-2 and TRBJ2-1, the complete variable domain reads EAGVAQSPRYKIIEKRQSVAFWCNPISGHATLYWYQQILGQGPKLLIQFQNNGVVDDSQLPKDRFSAERLKGVDSTLKIQPAKLEDSAVYLCASVPGEGSNEQFFGPGTRLTVL.

The chain couples TRBV5-4 to TRBJ2-3, with 9 bases aligning to TRBD2. The CDR3 contains 15 residues. Per the germline V gene, CDR1 is SGHNT and CDR2 is YYREEE (reference sequence). V dropped 4 bases and J dropped 5; count of bases not matched to a gene: 8. The CDR3 sequence is CASSVPGLARDTQYF. The CDR3 bases are TGTGCCAGCAGCGTACCGGGACTAGCTAGAGATACGCAGTATTTT.

This clone appeared a single time. This chain joins TRBV2 and TRBJ1-2; the match to TRBD1 covers 10 bases. The germline gives CDR1 SNHLY, CDR2 FYNNEI. The CDR3 spans 14 residues. V dropped 6 bases and J dropped 3; count of bases not matched to a gene: 4. CDR3 sequence reads: CASRMTGGDYGYTF. The CDR3 DNA follows: TGTGCCAGCAGAATGACAGGGGGCGACTATGGCTACACCTTC.

The chain joins TRBV2 to TRBJ2-5; D is unresolved. The CDR3 runs to 13 residues. CDR1 is SNHLY and CDR2 is FYNNEI in the germline V gene. V was pared by 5 bases and J by 1 base, with 8 bases between. The CDR3 sequence: CASSRESQETQYF. The CDR3 nucleotides read TGTGCCAGCAGTCGTGAGAGCCAAGAGACCCAGTACTTC.

The chain combines TRBV28 with TRBJ2-5, with TRBD1 matching over 7 bases. The CDR3 has 17 amino acids. Germline assignment: CDR1 MDHEN and CDR2 SYDVKM. Trimming at V came to 1 base and at J to 1 base, leaving 9 bases not matched to a gene. The CDR3 spells CASSLSNRGGRQETQYF. CDR3 in DNA: TGTGCCAGCAGTTTATCGAACAGGGGCGGTCGCCAAGAGACCCAGTACTTC.

This clone occurred a few times. The V call is TRBV28, the J call TRBJ1-2; D remains unclear. Trimming cost V 2 bases and J 0 bases, with 22 bases left between them. Germline assignment: CDR1 MDHEN and CDR2 SYDVKM. This CDR3 region has 19 residues. CDR3 amino acids: CASSLIGRARPGTNYGYTF. The DNA of the CDR3 is TGTGCCAGCAGTTTAATAGGTCGCGCCAGGCCGGGGACTAACTATGGCTACACCTTC.

The chain carries TRBV5-4 and TRBJ1-4, with a possible D match to TRBD1 (5 bases). V was trimmed by 0 bases and J by 8 bases, leaving 11 bases between them. The CDR3 loop spans 14 amino acids. CDR1 and CDR2 from the germline V gene are SGHNT and YYREEE (reference sequence). DNA of the CDR3: TGTGCCAGCAGCTTGGGACGGAGGGGAGAAAAACTGTTTTTT. Translation: CASSLGRRGEKLFF.

The V and J genes are TRBV20-1 and TRBJ1-4; 7 bases map to TRBD1. V lost 3 bases and J lost 8; bases outside the gene matches: 9. Looked up from germline, CDR1 is DFQATT and CDR2 is SNEGSKA (reference sequence). The CDR3 runs to 14 residues. CDR3 bases: TGCAGTGCTAGTTCCCCGGGACAGCGGGAAAAACTGTTTTTT. Amino acid sequence: CSASSPGQREKLFF.

This chain links TRBV29-1 with TRBJ2-7; tentatively, D is TRBD1 (5 bases). Germline values: CDR1 SQVTM, CDR2 ANQGSEA. The CDR3 length is 11 residues. V dropped 5 bases and J dropped 5 bases, with 10 bases sitting between them. The CDR3 protein is CSVSQGNEQYF. The DNA for the CDR3 is TGCAGCGTTTCCCAGGGAAACGAGCAGTACTTC.

This rearrangement joins TRBV7-6 to TRBJ1-3, with D hard to call. CDR1 is SGHVS and CDR2 is FNYEAQ in the germline V gene. Between the trimmed V and J ends, which lost 1 base and 1 base, there was a span of 5 bases. The CDR3 is 14 residues long. The CDR3 DNA sequence: TGTGCCAGCAGCTTAGGCAGATCTGGAAACACCATATATTTT. Its translation: CASSLGRSGNTIYF.

V gene TRBV5-1 combines with J gene TRBJ2-1; 8 bases match TRBD2. This CDR3 region has 14 residues. In germline, CDR1 is SGHRS, CDR2 YFSETQ. V shed 4 bases, J shed 9 bases, and the junction held 9 bases outside the gene matches. CDR3 coding DNA: TGCGCCAGCAGCGACGGGACTAGTGTCACTGAGCAGTTCTTC. Amino acid sequence: CASSDGTSVTEQFF.

This clone was detected only once. This chain links TRBV9 with TRBJ1-6, with 8 bases aligning to TRBD1. There are 16 residues in the CDR3. V lost 2 bases and J lost 7; bases outside the gene matches: 8. Germline lookup yields CDR1 SGDLS and CDR2 YYNGEE. The CDR3 coding sequence is TGTGCCAGCAGCGTCGAACGGACAGGGTTCAATTCACCCCTCCACTTT. Protein: CASSVERTGFNSPLHF.

The rearrangement links TRBV5-5 to TRBJ1-1, with a weak D call TRBD1 (5 bases). Germline V gives CDR1 SGHKS, CDR2 YYEKEE (reference sequence). With 0 bases removed from V and 5 bases from J, the gap between germline ends came to 11 bases. CDR3 size: 14 residues. The CDR3 DNA reads as TGTGCCAGCAGCTTGGGCAGGGTGAGAACTGAAGCTTTCTTT. Its translation: CASSLGRVRTEAFF.

The V call is TRBV5-1, the J call TRBJ2-1, with TRBD2 matching over 7 bases. The germline V gene encodes CDR1 SGHRS and CDR2 YFSETQ. Trimming removed 1 base from V and 8 bases from J; junction bases left unmatched: 18. The CDR3 is made up of 18 amino acids. Written as DNA, the CDR3 is TGCGCCAGCAGCTTGTTAGGTGGCGCGGGGGAGGGCAGGGATGAGCAGTTCTTC. Its translation is CASSLLGGAGEGRDEQFF.